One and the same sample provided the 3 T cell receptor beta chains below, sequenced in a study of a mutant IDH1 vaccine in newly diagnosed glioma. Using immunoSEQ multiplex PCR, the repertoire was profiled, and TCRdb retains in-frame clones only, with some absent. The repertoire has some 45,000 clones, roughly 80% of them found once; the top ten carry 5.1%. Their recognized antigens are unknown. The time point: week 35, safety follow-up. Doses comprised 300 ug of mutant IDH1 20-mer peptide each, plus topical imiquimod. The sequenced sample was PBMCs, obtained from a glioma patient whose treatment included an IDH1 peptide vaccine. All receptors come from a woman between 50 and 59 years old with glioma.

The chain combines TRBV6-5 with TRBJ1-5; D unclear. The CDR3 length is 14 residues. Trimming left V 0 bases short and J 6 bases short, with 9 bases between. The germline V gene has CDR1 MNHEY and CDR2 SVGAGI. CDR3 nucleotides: TGTGCCAGCAGTTACTCGAAATTTGGTCAGCCCCAGCATTTT. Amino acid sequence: CASSYSKFGQPQHF.

The CDR3 sequence: CASSDGGETQYF. CDR3 nucleotide sequence: TGTGCCAGCAGTGATGGTGGAGAGACCCAGTACTTC. This chain connects TRBV2 to TRBJ2-5; D call uncertain. V was trimmed by 3 bases and J by 4 bases, leaving 6 bases between them. The CDR3 consists of 12 residues. CDR1 and CDR2 (germline): SNHLY, FYNNEI.

CDR3 residues: CASSIPMNTEAFF. CDR3 bases: TGTGCCAGTAGTATACCCATGAACACTGAAGCTTTCTTT. V and J are TRBV19 and TRBJ1-1; D call uncertain. Germline V gene lookup returns CDR1 LNHDA and CDR2 SQIVND (reference sequence). CDR3 length: 13 amino acids. Between the trimmed V and J ends, which lost 2 bases and 0 bases, there was a span of 4 bases.